The TCR beta chain under discussion was sequenced for a study of T cells of healthy individuals. MiXCR, applied by TCRdb to the 5' RACE reads, yields one record per CDR3 protein. The repertoire includes 95,000 to 100,000 distinct CDR3 sequences, about 16% of them detected once, and 6% to 8% sits in the top ten. The CDR3 totals 14 residues. Germline values: CDR1 MNHNY, CDR2 SVGAGI (reference sequence). Turning to this clonotype: A much larger clonotype is one base distant, so this may be a read error.

This sequence originates from a human donor in good health. The chain recombines TRBV6-6 with TRBJ1-5, with a tentative D call TRBD1 (5 bases). CDR3 nucleotide sequence: TGTGTCAGCAGTTCCTGGGGGGTCAATCAGCCCCAGCATTTT. Encoded protein: CVSSSWGVNQPQHF.